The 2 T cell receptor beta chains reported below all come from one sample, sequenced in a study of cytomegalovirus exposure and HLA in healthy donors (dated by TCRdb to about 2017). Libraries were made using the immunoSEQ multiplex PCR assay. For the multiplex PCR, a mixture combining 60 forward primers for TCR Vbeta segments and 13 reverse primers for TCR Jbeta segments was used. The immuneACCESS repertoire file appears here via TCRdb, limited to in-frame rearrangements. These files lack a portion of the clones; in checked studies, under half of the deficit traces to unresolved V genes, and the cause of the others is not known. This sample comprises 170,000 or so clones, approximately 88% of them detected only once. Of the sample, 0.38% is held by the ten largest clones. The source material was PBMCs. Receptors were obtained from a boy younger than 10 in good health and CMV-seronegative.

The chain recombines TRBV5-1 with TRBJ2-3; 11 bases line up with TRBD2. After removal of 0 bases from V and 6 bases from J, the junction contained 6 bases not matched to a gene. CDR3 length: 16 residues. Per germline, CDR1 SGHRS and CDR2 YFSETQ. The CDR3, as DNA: TGCGCCAGCAGCTTGGTAGCGGGAGGGCCATTGGATACGCAGTATTTT. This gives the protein CASSLVAGGPLDTQYF.

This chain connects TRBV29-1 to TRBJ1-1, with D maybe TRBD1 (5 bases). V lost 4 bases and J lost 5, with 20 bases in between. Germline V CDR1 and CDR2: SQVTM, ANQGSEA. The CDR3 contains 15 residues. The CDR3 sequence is CSVANRLAQGTEAFF. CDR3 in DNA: TGCAGCGTTGCAAACAGGTTAGCTCAGGGTACTGAAGCTTTCTTT.